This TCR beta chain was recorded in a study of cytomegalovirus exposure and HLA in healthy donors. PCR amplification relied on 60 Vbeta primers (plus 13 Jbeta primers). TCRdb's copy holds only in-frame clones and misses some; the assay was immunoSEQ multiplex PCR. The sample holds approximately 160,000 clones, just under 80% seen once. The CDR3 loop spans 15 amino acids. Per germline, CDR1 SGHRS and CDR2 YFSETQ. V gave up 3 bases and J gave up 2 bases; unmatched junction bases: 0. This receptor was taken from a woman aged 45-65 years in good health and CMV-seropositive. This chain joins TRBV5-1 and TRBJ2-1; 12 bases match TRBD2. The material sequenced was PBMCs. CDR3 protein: CASSSSGGAYNEQFF. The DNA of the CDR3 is TGCGCCAGCAGCTCTAGCGGGGGGGCCTACAATGAGCAGTTCTTC. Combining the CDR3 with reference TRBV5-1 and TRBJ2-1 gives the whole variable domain KAGVTQTPRYLIKTRGQQVTLSCSPISGHRSVSWYQQTPGQGLQFLFEYFSETQRNKGNFPGRFSGRQFSNSRSEMNVSTLELGDSALYLCASSSSGGAYNEQFFGPGTRLTVL.